The text below deals with one T cell receptor (beta chain). Here immunoSEQ multiplex PCR was the method, and the copy in TCRdb shows in-frame clones only, minus some. The repertoire holds about 58,000 clones, with 70% to 90% as singletons. CDR3 length: 16 amino acids. V lost 2 bases, J lost 4 bases, and 15 bases lay in between. Germline CDR1 is SGHTA and CDR2 is FQGNSA. These data are taken from a study of OX40 agonist ivuxolimab in advanced cancers. The input for sequencing was CD4+ or CD8+ T cells sorted from blood, taken in a trial of the OX40 agonist ivuxolimab. The sequence derives from an adult with an advanced solid tumor such as melanoma, head and neck, liver or kidney cancer. The V call is TRBV7-2, the J call TRBJ2-1; TRBD1 might be the D (6 bases). In DNA, the CDR3 is TGTGCCAGCAGCTTAAGGGGGACGGGGACGTACAATGAGCAGTTCTTC. It is translated as CASSLRGTGTYNEQFF. Based on the CDR3 plus reference TRBV7-2 and TRBJ2-1, the full variable domain is GAGVSQSPSNKVTEKGKDVELRCDPISGHTALYWYRQSLGQGLEFLIYFQGNSAPDKSGLPSDRFSAERTGGSVSTLTIQRTQQEDSAVYLCASSLRGTGTYNEQFFGPGTRLTVL.